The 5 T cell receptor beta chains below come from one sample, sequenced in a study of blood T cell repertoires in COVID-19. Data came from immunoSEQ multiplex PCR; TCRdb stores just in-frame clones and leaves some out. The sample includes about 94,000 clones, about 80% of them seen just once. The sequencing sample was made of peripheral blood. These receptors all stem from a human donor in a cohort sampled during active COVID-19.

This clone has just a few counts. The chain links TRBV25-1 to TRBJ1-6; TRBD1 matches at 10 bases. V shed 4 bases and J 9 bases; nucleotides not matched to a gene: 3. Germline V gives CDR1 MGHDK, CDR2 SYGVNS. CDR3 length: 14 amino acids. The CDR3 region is CASSGQGAASPLHF. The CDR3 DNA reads TGTGCCAGCAGTGGACAGGGGGCGGCTTCACCCCTCCACTTT.

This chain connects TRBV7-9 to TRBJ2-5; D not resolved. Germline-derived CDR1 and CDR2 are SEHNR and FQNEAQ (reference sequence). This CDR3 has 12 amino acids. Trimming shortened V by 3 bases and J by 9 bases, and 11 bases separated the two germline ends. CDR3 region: CASSFNQYAQYF. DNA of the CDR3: TGTGCCAGCAGCTTTAATCAGTATGCCCAGTACTTC.

CDR3 sequence reads: CASSEALGGGQPQHF. In nucleotides, the CDR3 is TGTGCCAGCAGTGAAGCGCTTGGGGGGGGTCAGCCCCAGCATTTT. The chain joins TRBV6-1 to TRBJ1-5, with a possible D match to TRBD1 (5 bases). Germline CDR1 MNHNS, CDR2 SASEGT. The CDR3 sequence is 15 residues long. The V and J ends lost 0 bases and 6 bases respectively, with 12 bases between them.

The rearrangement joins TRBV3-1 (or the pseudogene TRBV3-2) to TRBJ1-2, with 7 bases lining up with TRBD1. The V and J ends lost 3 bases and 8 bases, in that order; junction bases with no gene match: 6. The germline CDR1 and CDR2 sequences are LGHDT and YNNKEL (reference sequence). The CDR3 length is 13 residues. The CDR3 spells CASSQGRGRGYTF. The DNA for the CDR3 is TGTGCCAGCAGCCAGGGCAGGGGGAGAGGCTACACCTTC.

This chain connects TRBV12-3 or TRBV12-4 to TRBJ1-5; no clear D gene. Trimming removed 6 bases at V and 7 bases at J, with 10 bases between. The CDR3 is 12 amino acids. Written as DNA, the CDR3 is TGTGCCAGCAGACGCGCCGTCCAGCCCCAGCATTTT. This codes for CASRRAVQPQHF.